This is a list of T cell receptor beta chains from one sample in a study of neurological immune-mediated disorders. TCRdb ran MiXCR on the 5' RACE reads and lists one entry per CDR3 protein. The sample has 50,000 to 75,000 distinct CDR3 sequences; roughly 13% are singletons. Source material: PBMCs. The source of these receptors is a woman in her fifties or sixties with HTLV-1-associated myelopathy (HAM/TSP). CDR3s include the opening cysteine and the closing phenylalanine or tryptophan. D genes are given only for firm matches. Clone size is given for some rows only: seen once, a few or many times, or a class if the clone is expanded.

clone size: many
V gene: TRBV20-1
J gene: TRBJ2-5
D gene: TRBD2
CDR3 protein: CSARDHLTSGTQETQYF
CDR3 DNA: TGCAGTGCTAGAGATCATTTGACTAGCGGAACCCAAGAGACCCAGTACTTC

clone size: many
V gene: TRBV7-2
J gene: TRBJ2-1
D gene: .
CDR3 protein: CASSGAPGRHEQFF
CDR3 DNA: TGTGCCAGCAGCGGAGCCCCAGGGCGGCATGAGCAGTTCTTC

clone size: many
V gene: TRBV29-1
J gene: TRBJ1-6
D gene: TRBD1
CDR3 protein: CSGHDRVSYNSPLHF
CDR3 DNA: TGCAGCGGCCACGACAGGGTCTCCTATAATTCACCCCTCCACTTT

clone size: many
V gene: TRBV29-1
J gene: TRBJ2-7
D gene: .
CDR3 protein: CSVRRAGRPYEQYF
CDR3 DNA: TGCAGCGTCCGGCGGGCGGGACGACCCTACGAGCAGTACTTC

clone size: many
V gene: TRBV5-1
J gene: TRBJ2-7
D gene: TRBD1
CDR3 protein: CASSSGQGALDEQYF
CDR3 DNA: TGCGCCAGCAGCTCTGGACAGGGGGCTTTGGACGAGCAGTACTTC

clone size: many
V gene: TRBV5-1
J gene: TRBJ1-6
D gene: TRBD1
CDR3 protein: CASSQRTGNSPLHF
CDR3 DNA: TGCGCCAGCAGCCAAAGGACAGGGAATTCACCCCTCCACTTT

clone size: many
V gene: TRBV4-2
J gene: TRBJ2-1
D gene: TRBD2
CDR3 protein: CASSQEGGAYNEQFF
CDR3 DNA: TGTGCCAGCAGCCAGGAGGGAGGGGCCTACAATGAGCAGTTCTTC

clone size: many
V gene: TRBV20-1
J gene: TRBJ1-3
D gene: .
CDR3 protein: CSALQLSGNTIYF
CDR3 DNA: TGCAGTGCTCTACAGCTCTCTGGAAACACCATATATTTT

clone size: many
V gene: TRBV11-1
J gene: TRBJ1-1
D gene: .
CDR3 protein: CASSLDLMNTEAFF
CDR3 DNA: TGTGCCAGCAGCTTAGACCTTATGAACACTGAAGCTTTCTTT

clone size: .
V gene: TRBV6-6
J gene: TRBJ2-7
D gene: .
CDR3 protein: CASSFGVEQYF
CDR3 DNA: TGTGCCAGCAGTTTTGGAGTAGAGCAGTACTTC

clone size: .
V gene: TRBV5-6
J gene: TRBJ2-7
D gene: TRBD1
CDR3 protein: CASSFDRGEQYF
CDR3 DNA: TGTGCCAGCAGCTTTGACAGGGGCGAGCAGTACTTC

clone size: few
V gene: TRBV19
J gene: TRBJ1-2
D gene: TRBD1
CDR3 protein: CASNIPVGQGHDYGYTF
CDR3 DNA: TGTGCCAGTAATATACCCGTGGGACAGGGTCACGACTATGGCTACACCTTC

clone size: few
V gene: TRBV20-1
J gene: TRBJ2-7
D gene: TRBD1
CDR3 protein: CSARKGQAPRLYEQYF
CDR3 DNA: TGCAGTGCTAGAAAGGGACAGGCCCCCCGATTATACGAGCAGTACTTC

clone size: .
V gene: TRBV20-1
J gene: TRBJ2-3
D gene: .
CDR3 protein: CSARGRATDTQYF
CDR3 DNA: TGCAGTGCTAGAGGTCGAGCAACAGATACGCAGTATTTT

clone size: many
V gene: TRBV5-1
J gene: TRBJ2-3
D gene: .
CDR3 protein: CASSLVIADTQYF
CDR3 DNA: TGCGCCAGCAGCTTGGTTATTGCAGATACGCAGTATTTT

clone size: many
V gene: TRBV12-3/TRBV12-4
J gene: TRBJ1-3
D gene: .
CDR3 protein: CASSRTAGNTIYF
CDR3 DNA: TGTGCCAGCAGTCGGACAGCAGGAAACACCATATATTTT

clone size: many
V gene: TRBV7-2
J gene: TRBJ2-5
D gene: TRBD1
CDR3 protein: CASRRDRVTRETQYF
CDR3 DNA: TGTGCCAGCAGACGGGACAGGGTCACGAGAGAGACCCAGTACTTC

clone size: many
V gene: TRBV5-1
J gene: TRBJ2-3
D gene: TRBD2
CDR3 protein: CASSLSSGTDTQYF
CDR3 DNA: TGCGCCAGCAGCCTTAGTAGCGGGACAGATACGCAGTATTTT

clone size: many
V gene: TRBV7-2
J gene: TRBJ1-1
D gene: .
CDR3 protein: CASSLDRLNTEAFF
CDR3 DNA: TGTGCCAGCAGCTTAGACAGGTTGAACACTGAAGCTTTCTTT

clone size: many
V gene: TRBV5-1
J gene: TRBJ2-2
D gene: .
CDR3 protein: CASSPGDTDTGELFF
CDR3 DNA: TGCGCCAGCAGCCCGGGGGACACCGACACCGGGGAGCTGTTTTTT

clone size: .
V gene: TRBV30
J gene: TRBJ2-5
D gene: TRBD2
CDR3 protein: CAWSEASGRVIQETQYF
CDR3 DNA: TGTGCCTGGAGTGAGGCTAGCGGGAGGGTGATCCAAGAGACCCAGTACTTC

clone size: .
V gene: TRBV7-9
J gene: TRBJ2-3
D gene: TRBD2
CDR3 protein: CASSRGTSGRGDTQYF
CDR3 DNA: TGTGCCAGCAGCCGAGGGACTAGCGGGAGAGGGGATACGCAGTATTTT

clone size: many
V gene: TRBV20-1
J gene: TRBJ2-3
D gene: TRBD1
CDR3 protein: CSAPPPRDRGVDTQYF
CDR3 DNA: TGCAGTGCTCCACCCCCCCGAGACAGGGGAGTAGATACGCAGTATTTT

clone size: many
V gene: TRBV7-2
J gene: TRBJ2-2
D gene: .
CDR3 protein: CASSPPGFMFFGGELFF
CDR3 DNA: TGTGCCAGCAGCCCCCCGGGGTTTATGTTTTTTGGCGGGGAGCTGTTTTTT

clone size: many
V gene: TRBV7-9
J gene: TRBJ1-1
D gene: .
CDR3 protein: CASTLQLENTEAFF
CDR3 DNA: TGTGCCAGCACCCTACAACTAGAGAACACTGAAGCTTTCTTT

clone size: few
V gene: TRBV6-1
J gene: TRBJ1-1
D gene: .
CDR3 protein: CASSDQRRGATEAFF
CDR3 DNA: TGTGCCAGCAGTGACCAGCGGAGGGGTGCCACTGAAGCTTTCTTT

clone size: .
V gene: TRBV6-5
J gene: TRBJ2-2
D gene: .
CDR3 protein: CASSYSTPAHTRELFF
CDR3 DNA: TGTGCCAGCAGTTACTCGACTCCCGCGCACACCAGGGAGCTGTTTTTT

clone size: many
V gene: TRBV27
J gene: TRBJ2-1
D gene: .
CDR3 protein: CASSLSVVGNEQFF
CDR3 DNA: TGTGCCAGCAGTTTATCAGTGGTAGGCAATGAGCAGTTCTTC

clone size: many
V gene: TRBV5-1
J gene: TRBJ1-1
D gene: .
CDR3 protein: CASSGPQGMNTEAFF
CDR3 DNA: TGCGCCAGCAGCGGGCCCCAGGGGATGAACACTGAAGCTTTCTTT

clone size: .
V gene: TRBV19
J gene: TRBJ1-2
D gene: .
CDR3 protein: CASYKTGTTYGYTF
CDR3 DNA: TGTGCCAGTTATAAAACCGGGACAACCTATGGCTACACCTTC

clone size: many
V gene: TRBV7-9
J gene: TRBJ1-2
D gene: .
CDR3 protein: CASSLRQSYGYTF
CDR3 DNA: TGTGCCAGCAGCTTACGCCAGAGCTATGGCTACACCTTC

clone size: many
V gene: TRBV20-1
J gene: TRBJ2-2
D gene: TRBD1
CDR3 protein: CSAKRGRSGELFF
CDR3 DNA: TGCAGTGCTAAGAGGGGGCGATCCGGGGAGCTGTTTTTT

clone size: .
V gene: TRBV20-1
J gene: TRBJ1-1
D gene: TRBD1
CDR3 protein: CSAGTGGNTEAFF
CDR3 DNA: TGCAGTGCTGGGACAGGGGGTAACACTGAAGCTTTCTTT

clone size: many
V gene: TRBV3-1
J gene: TRBJ1-1
D gene: .
CDR3 protein: CASSQGTSTEAFF
CDR3 DNA: TGTGCCAGCAGCCAAGGGACGTCTACTGAAGCTTTCTTT

clone size: many
V gene: TRBV9
J gene: TRBJ2-6
D gene: TRBD1
CDR3 protein: CASSPDRAGANVLTF
CDR3 DNA: TGTGCCAGCAGCCCGGACAGGGCTGGGGCCAACGTCCTGACTTTC

clone size: many
V gene: TRBV21-1
J gene: TRBJ2-3
D gene: .
CDR3 protein: CASSSPGEREAGSTDTQYF
CDR3 DNA: TGTGCCAGCAGCTCCCCGGGGGAGCGGGAGGCCGGTAGCACAGATACGCAGTATTTT

clone size: many
V gene: TRBV7-8
J gene: TRBJ1-6
D gene: .
CDR3 protein: CASSLQSDSPLHF
CDR3 DNA: TGTGCCAGCAGCTTACAGTCCGATTCACCCCTCCACTTT

clone size: medium-sized
V gene: TRBV5-1
J gene: TRBJ2-7
D gene: .
CDR3 protein: CASSPGVYEQYF
CDR3 DNA: TGCGCCAGCAGCCCCGGAGTCTACGAGCAGTACTTC

clone size: .
V gene: TRBV4-1
J gene: TRBJ2-1
D gene: .
CDR3 protein: CASSDRMANEQFF
CDR3 DNA: TGCGCCAGCAGCGACCGGATGGCGAATGAGCAGTTCTTC

clone size: many
V gene: TRBV5-1
J gene: TRBJ2-7
D gene: TRBD2
CDR3 protein: CASSLDGTSYSEQYF
CDR3 DNA: TGCGCCAGCAGCTTGGATGGGACTAGCTATTCCGAGCAGTACTTC

clone size: many
V gene: TRBV6-5
J gene: TRBJ2-7
D gene: TRBD2
CDR3 protein: CASKASGSYEQYF
CDR3 DNA: TGTGCCAGCAAGGCTAGCGGGAGCTACGAGCAGTACTTC

clone size: many
V gene: TRBV5-6
J gene: TRBJ2-7
D gene: TRBD2
CDR3 protein: CASSYSGVRGKQYF
CDR3 DNA: TGTGCCAGCAGCTATAGCGGGGTCCGAGGGAAGCAGTACTTC

clone size: many
V gene: TRBV6-6
J gene: TRBJ2-3
D gene: .
CDR3 protein: CASSWDMGSTDTQYF
CDR3 DNA: TGTGCCAGCAGTTGGGATATGGGCAGCACAGATACGCAGTATTTT

clone size: many
V gene: TRBV24-1
J gene: TRBJ2-3
D gene: .
CDR3 protein: CATSDSYLTDTQYF
CDR3 DNA: TGTGCCACCAGTGATTCCTATCTCACAGATACGCAGTATTTT

clone size: many
V gene: TRBV6-1
J gene: TRBJ2-3
D gene: .
CDR3 protein: CASSEVGGFTDTQYF
CDR3 DNA: TGTGCCAGCAGTGAAGTTGGGGGTTTCACAGATACGCAGTATTTT

clone size: many
V gene: TRBV5-1
J gene: TRBJ2-1
D gene: TRBD2
CDR3 protein: CASSEGLAEQFF
CDR3 DNA: TGCGCCAGCAGCGAGGGACTAGCTGAGCAGTTCTTC

clone size: many
V gene: TRBV5-1
J gene: TRBJ2-5
D gene: .
CDR3 protein: CASSPGGAGFQETQYF
CDR3 DNA: TGCGCCAGCAGCCCTGGGGGGGCGGGCTTCCAAGAGACCCAGTACTTC

clone size: many
V gene: TRBV7-9
J gene: TRBJ2-3
D gene: .
CDR3 protein: CASSPTSFLGTDTQYF
CDR3 DNA: TGTGCCAGCAGCCCTACTAGCTTCCTAGGCACAGATACGCAGTATTTT

clone size: many
V gene: TRBV7-9
J gene: TRBJ2-7
D gene: TRBD1
CDR3 protein: CASSARDRNYEQYF
CDR3 DNA: TGTGCCAGCAGCGCACGGGACAGGAACTACGAGCAGTACTTC

clone size: many
V gene: TRBV14
J gene: TRBJ2-4
D gene: .
CDR3 protein: CASSHLAKNIQYF
CDR3 DNA: TGTGCCAGCAGCCATCTAGCCAAAAACATTCAGTACTTC

clone size: .
V gene: TRBV28
J gene: TRBJ2-7
D gene: .
CDR3 protein: CASSQGNYPLEHYF
CDR3 DNA: TGTGCCAGTAGTCAAGGAAACTATCCCCTCGAGCATTACTTC

clone size: many
V gene: TRBV5-5
J gene: TRBJ2-7
D gene: TRBD1
CDR3 protein: CASSPNQGADFYEQYF
CDR3 DNA: TGTGCCAGCAGCCCCAACCAGGGGGCTGACTTCTACGAGCAGTACTTC

clone size: many
V gene: TRBV6-6
J gene: TRBJ2-5
D gene: TRBD1
CDR3 protein: CASSAEGTVGVF
CDR3 DNA: TGTGCCAGCAGCGCTGAAGGGACAGTTGGCGTCTTC